Listed below are T cell receptor beta chains from one sample, sequenced in a study of T cell repertoires in aging, cancer and after chemotherapy. TCRdb re-called the multiplex PCR reads with MiXCR, one entry per CDR3 protein. The sample carries about 2,200 distinct CDR3 sequences, around 53% recorded once. Sequencing used blood. These receptors were taken from a human donor with a blood cancer. Both conserved end residues are part of each CDR3. Each record gives: J gene, clone size, D gene, V gene, CDR3 protein, CDR3 DNA. A D gene is named only where the DNA matches it firmly. Clone size is given for some rows only: seen once, a few or many times, or a class if the clone is expanded.

j_call: TRBJ2-1; clone_size: few; d_call: -; v_call: TRBV6-5; cdr3_aa: CASRDGVVRNEQFF; cdr3_nt: TGTGCCAGCAGAGATGGGGTGGTAAGGAATGAGCAGTTCTTC
j_call: TRBJ2-7; clone_size: -; d_call: -; v_call: TRBV12-3/TRBV12-4; cdr3_aa: CASSEAPASSYEQYF; cdr3_nt: TGTGCCAGCAGTGAAGCGCCAGCGTCCTCCTACGAGCAGTACTTC
j_call: TRBJ2-2; clone_size: -; d_call: -; v_call: TRBV10-1; cdr3_aa: CASGSSGMGELFF; cdr3_nt: TGTGCCAGCGGGTCATCAGGGATGGGGGAGCTGTTTTTT
j_call: TRBJ1-5; clone_size: once; d_call: TRBD1; v_call: TRBV6-5; cdr3_aa: CASSYAGTGSQHF; cdr3_nt: TGTGCCAGCAGTTATGCCGGGACAGGGTCCCAGCATTTT
j_call: TRBJ1-1; clone_size: -; d_call: TRBD1; v_call: TRBV6-5; cdr3_aa: CASRSGTANTEAFF; cdr3_nt: TGTGCCAGCAGGTCCGGGACAGCGAACACTGAAGCTTTCTTT
j_call: TRBJ1-1; clone_size: -; d_call: -; v_call: TRBV29-1; cdr3_aa: CSVFAGMNTEAFF; cdr3_nt: TGCAGCGTTTTCGCAGGGATGAACACTGAAGCTTTCTTT
j_call: TRBJ2-7; clone_size: -; d_call: TRBD2; v_call: TRBV6-5; cdr3_aa: CASNGGTSVYEQYF; cdr3_nt: TGTGCCAGCAATGGGGGGACTAGCGTCTACGAGCAGTACTTC
j_call: TRBJ2-5; clone_size: few; d_call: TRBD2; v_call: TRBV11-3; cdr3_aa: CASRTGTSGRAVETQYF; cdr3_nt: TGTGCCAGCCGAACCGGGACTAGCGGGAGAGCGGTAGAGACCCAGTACTTC
j_call: TRBJ2-7; clone_size: -; d_call: -; v_call: TRBV6-5; cdr3_aa: CASSRHSYEQYF; cdr3_nt: TGTGCCAGCAGTAGGCATTCCTACGAGCAGTACTTC
j_call: TRBJ2-5; clone_size: -; d_call: -; v_call: TRBV18; cdr3_aa: CASSPVGLVQETQYF; cdr3_nt: TGTGCCAGCTCACCGGTGGGGTTGGTGCAAGAGACCCAGTACTTC
j_call: TRBJ2-3; clone_size: few; d_call: -; v_call: TRBV29-1; cdr3_aa: CSVPEATDTQYF; cdr3_nt: TGCAGCGTTCCCGAGGCCACAGATACGCAGTATTTT
j_call: TRBJ2-7; clone_size: -; d_call: -; v_call: TRBV7-4; cdr3_aa: CASSLGRGSSYEQYF; cdr3_nt: TGTGCCAGCAGCTTAGGGAGGGGTTCGTCCTACGAGCAGTACTTC
j_call: TRBJ2-6; clone_size: once; d_call: -; v_call: TRBV4-3; cdr3_aa: CASSQDFSGGANVLTF; cdr3_nt: TGCGCCAGCAGCCAAGATTTTTCTGGGGGGGCCAACGTCCTGACTTTC
j_call: TRBJ2-1; clone_size: -; d_call: TRBD1; v_call: TRBV6-5; cdr3_aa: CASSYGTGGYNEQFF; cdr3_nt: TGTGCCAGCAGTTACGGGACAGGGGGATACAATGAGCAGTTCTTC
j_call: TRBJ1-5; clone_size: -; d_call: -; v_call: TRBV29-1; cdr3_aa: CSVREAVNQPQHF; cdr3_nt: TGCAGCGTTCGGGAAGCAGTGAATCAGCCCCAGCATTTT
j_call: TRBJ2-7; clone_size: few; d_call: -; v_call: TRBV30; cdr3_aa: CAWNFLGGKQYF; cdr3_nt: TGTGCCTGGAATTTTCTTGGGGGCAAGCAGTACTTC
j_call: TRBJ1-2; clone_size: -; d_call: TRBD1; v_call: TRBV30; cdr3_aa: CAWSVHRGDGYTF; cdr3_nt: TGTGCCTGGAGTGTACACAGGGGAGATGGCTACACCTTC
j_call: TRBJ2-1; clone_size: large; d_call: -; v_call: TRBV29-1; cdr3_aa: CSVYRNNEQFF; cdr3_nt: TGCAGCGTCTACAGGAACAATGAGCAGTTCTTC
j_call: TRBJ1-1; clone_size: few; d_call: -; v_call: TRBV6-5; cdr3_aa: CASSLGPYTEAFF; cdr3_nt: TGTGCCAGCAGCCTAGGGCCCTACACTGAAGCTTTCTTT
j_call: TRBJ2-3; clone_size: -; d_call: TRBD1; v_call: TRBV20-1; cdr3_aa: CSSGTGGTDTQYF; cdr3_nt: TGCAGTTCCGGGACAGGGGGTACAGATACGCAGTATTTT
j_call: TRBJ2-7; clone_size: few; d_call: -; v_call: TRBV20-1; cdr3_aa: CSARSPLAPYEQYF; cdr3_nt: TGCAGTGCTAGATCCCCTCTAGCCCCCTACGAGCAGTACTTC
j_call: TRBJ1-1; clone_size: -; d_call: TRBD1; v_call: TRBV6-5; cdr3_aa: CASSYGTGPTEAFF; cdr3_nt: TGTGCCAGCAGTTACGGGACAGGGCCCACTGAAGCTTTCTTT
j_call: TRBJ2-1; clone_size: -; d_call: TRBD1; v_call: TRBV6-5; cdr3_aa: CATSKGTVINEQFF; cdr3_nt: TGTGCCACCTCCAAAGGGACAGTAATCAATGAGCAGTTCTTC
j_call: TRBJ2-1; clone_size: -; d_call: TRBD1; v_call: TRBV6-5; cdr3_aa: CASSKGTGGNEQFF; cdr3_nt: TGTGCCAGCAGCAAGGGGACAGGGGGCAATGAGCAGTTCTTC
j_call: TRBJ2-7; clone_size: -; d_call: -; v_call: TRBV12-3/TRBV12-4; cdr3_aa: CAPFEYEQYF; cdr3_nt: TGTGCCCCGTTTGAGTACGAGCAGTACTTC
j_call: TRBJ2-5; clone_size: -; d_call: -; v_call: TRBV12-3/TRBV12-4; cdr3_aa: CASRPSGPQETQYF; cdr3_nt: TGTGCCAGCAGGCCCAGTGGGCCTCAAGAGACCCAGTACTTC
j_call: TRBJ2-3; clone_size: -; d_call: -; v_call: TRBV6-5; cdr3_aa: CAIKQGLAPQTQYF; cdr3_nt: TGTGCCATCAAACAGGGCCTAGCGCCACAAACGCAGTATTTT
j_call: TRBJ2-6; clone_size: -; d_call: TRBD2; v_call: TRBV7-6; cdr3_aa: CASSLPSGSGSGANVLTF; cdr3_nt: TGTGCCAGCAGTCTCCCTAGCGGGAGTGGCTCTGGGGCCAACGTCCTGACTTTC
j_call: TRBJ2-1; clone_size: -; d_call: TRBD2; v_call: TRBV5-4; cdr3_aa: CASSLARGSADEQFF; cdr3_nt: TGTGCCAGCAGCTTGGCTCGCGGGAGTGCCGATGAGCAGTTCTTC
j_call: TRBJ2-7; clone_size: -; d_call: -; v_call: TRBV6-5; cdr3_aa: CASSPRGAIPNYEQYF; cdr3_nt: TGTGCCAGCAGTCCCCGGGGGGCCATCCCCAACTACGAGCAGTACTTC
j_call: TRBJ1-2; clone_size: few; d_call: -; v_call: TRBV6-5; cdr3_aa: CASSTPGQANYGYTF; cdr3_nt: TGTGCCAGCAGTACTCCGGGACAAGCTAACTATGGCTACACCTTC
j_call: TRBJ1-1; clone_size: -; d_call: -; v_call: TRBV7-6; cdr3_aa: CASSLGLTNTEAFF; cdr3_nt: TGTGCCAGCAGCTTAGGGTTGACGAACACTGAAGCTTTCTTT
j_call: TRBJ2-1; clone_size: -; d_call: -; v_call: TRBV6-1; cdr3_aa: CASTPGPSVRNEQFF; cdr3_nt: TGTGCCAGTACCCCGGGCCCTAGCGTCCGCAATGAGCAGTTCTTC
j_call: TRBJ2-1; clone_size: few; d_call: TRBD2; v_call: TRBV6-5; cdr3_aa: CASSSPGLAAVNF; cdr3_nt: TGTGCCAGCAGTTCCCCAGGACTAGCGGCGGTAAACTTC
j_call: TRBJ2-5; clone_size: -; d_call: -; v_call: TRBV6-5; cdr3_aa: CASSPARSVETQYF; cdr3_nt: TGTGCCAGCAGTCCAGCCCGGAGCGTAGAGACCCAGTACTTC
j_call: TRBJ1-1; clone_size: few; d_call: -; v_call: TRBV29-1; cdr3_aa: CSVGTNTEAFF; cdr3_nt: TGCAGCGTTGGGACCAACACTGAAGCTTTCTTT
j_call: TRBJ2-1; clone_size: -; d_call: TRBD2; v_call: TRBV6-1; cdr3_aa: CAISESTSGGYYNEQFF; cdr3_nt: TGTGCCATCAGTGAGTCGACTAGCGGGGGGTACTACAATGAGCAGTTCTTC
j_call: TRBJ2-3; clone_size: -; d_call: -; v_call: TRBV30; cdr3_aa: CAWSGVGVTSTDTQYF; cdr3_nt: TGTGCCTGGTCGGGCGTGGGCGTGACCTCCACAGATACGCAGTATTTT
j_call: TRBJ2-7; clone_size: -; d_call: -; v_call: TRBV6-5; cdr3_aa: CASRNVAGLGEQYF; cdr3_nt: TGTGCCAGCAGAAACGTGGCGGGATTGGGAGAGCAGTACTTC
j_call: TRBJ2-1; clone_size: once; d_call: TRBD2; v_call: TRBV7-2; cdr3_aa: CASSLSASGSNEQFF; cdr3_nt: TGTGCCAGCAGCTTATCGGCTAGCGGTTCCAATGAGCAGTTCTTC
j_call: TRBJ2-5; clone_size: -; d_call: TRBD2; v_call: TRBV7-2; cdr3_aa: CASSLAGGAETQYF; cdr3_nt: TGTGCCAGCAGTTTAGCGGGAGGAGCGGAGACCCAGTACTTC
j_call: TRBJ2-1; clone_size: few; d_call: -; v_call: TRBV11-3; cdr3_aa: CASSLEGSVATPMIF; cdr3_nt: TGTGCCAGCAGCTTAGAAGGTTCGGTTGCCACTCCCATGATCTTC
j_call: TRBJ2-1; clone_size: few; d_call: TRBD2; v_call: TRBV29-1; cdr3_aa: CSVYGGRNEQFF; cdr3_nt: TGCAGCGTTTATGGCGGGAGGAATGAGCAGTTCTTC
j_call: TRBJ2-7; clone_size: -; d_call: TRBD2; v_call: TRBV30; cdr3_aa: CAWSVGLADTYEQYF; cdr3_nt: TGTGCCTGGAGTGTCGGACTAGCGGACACCTACGAGCAGTACTTC
j_call: TRBJ2-7; clone_size: -; d_call: -; v_call: TRBV12-3/TRBV12-4; cdr3_aa: CASSGLGSESYEQYF; cdr3_nt: TGTGCCAGCAGTGGTTTGGGGAGCGAGTCCTACGAGCAGTACTTC
j_call: TRBJ2-6; clone_size: few; d_call: TRBD1; v_call: TRBV6-5; cdr3_aa: CASSRGRGANVLTF; cdr3_nt: TGTGCCAGCAGCAGGGGGCGTGGGGCCAACGTCCTGACTTTC
j_call: TRBJ2-2; clone_size: few; d_call: -; v_call: TRBV5-6; cdr3_aa: CASSLPSASNTGELFF; cdr3_nt: TGTGCCAGCAGCTTGCCCAGCGCTTCGAACACCGGGGAGCTGTTTTTT
j_call: TRBJ2-5; clone_size: -; d_call: -; v_call: TRBV7-2; cdr3_aa: CASSLDGRQETQYF; cdr3_nt: TGTGCCAGCAGTCTGGACGGACGTCAAGAGACCCAGTACTTC
j_call: TRBJ2-3; clone_size: large; d_call: -; v_call: TRBV29-1; cdr3_aa: CSVVGRDGTDTQYF; cdr3_nt: TGCAGCGTTGTCGGCAGGGACGGCACAGATACGCAGTATTTT
j_call: TRBJ2-7; clone_size: few; d_call: TRBD1; v_call: TRBV6-5; cdr3_aa: CASRPGQEFGEQYF; cdr3_nt: TGTGCCAGCAGGCCGGGACAGGAGTTTGGAGAGCAGTACTTC
j_call: TRBJ2-7; clone_size: -; d_call: -; v_call: TRBV18; cdr3_aa: CASSPRDRAQHEQYF; cdr3_nt: TGTGCCAGCTCACCACGCGACAGAGCTCAGCACGAGCAGTACTTC
j_call: TRBJ1-3; clone_size: -; d_call: TRBD1; v_call: TRBV30; cdr3_aa: CAWSAEGAFTSNTIYF; cdr3_nt: TGTGCCTGGAGCGCCGAGGGGGCTTTCACCTCAAACACCATATATTTT
j_call: TRBJ2-5; clone_size: -; d_call: -; v_call: TRBV7-9; cdr3_aa: CASSKLDAENQYF; cdr3_nt: TGTGCCAGCAGTAAACTGGACGCAGAGAACCAGTACTTC
j_call: TRBJ2-5; clone_size: few; d_call: -; v_call: TRBV29-1; cdr3_aa: CSVVTVDQETQYF; cdr3_nt: TGCAGCGTTGTAACGGTCGACCAAGAGACCCAGTACTTC
j_call: TRBJ2-7; clone_size: -; d_call: -; v_call: TRBV7-2; cdr3_aa: CASSPGPGYEQYF; cdr3_nt: TGTGCCAGCAGCCCGGGCCCCGGCTACGAGCAGTACTTC
j_call: TRBJ2-4; clone_size: once; d_call: -; v_call: TRBV5-6; cdr3_aa: CASSPAGSVYIQYF; cdr3_nt: TGTGCCAGCAGCCCGGCAGGGTCGGTTTACATTCAGTACTTC
j_call: TRBJ2-5; clone_size: few; d_call: -; v_call: TRBV6-1; cdr3_aa: CARTSYQETQYF; cdr3_nt: TGTGCCAGGACCTCGTACCAAGAGACCCAGTACTTC
j_call: TRBJ2-7; clone_size: -; d_call: -; v_call: TRBV5-6; cdr3_aa: CARSFFHVYEKYF; cdr3_nt: TGTGCCAGAAGCTTCTTCCACGTCTACGAGAAGTACTTC
j_call: TRBJ2-3; clone_size: -; d_call: -; v_call: TRBV20-1; cdr3_aa: CSASQWEGTDTQYF; cdr3_nt: TGCAGTGCTAGTCAGTGGGAGGGCACAGATACGCAGTATTTT